The clone carrying this TCR beta chain showed up just a few times. The source of the sample is a study of T cell repertoires in cytomegalovirus infection. The CDR3 consists of 15 residues. The V segment lost 6 bases and the J segment 2 bases; nucleotides outside the gene matches: 7. Germline V gene lookup returns CDR1 MNHEY and CDR2 SVGEGT. A single record per CDR3 protein comes from TCRdb applying MiXCR to the reads. This table holds more than 400,000 distinct CDR3 sequences, about 25% found once. Specimen: PBMCs. The sequence was collected from a human donor in good health (CMV status not recorded). Some clones in this sample may be carry-over from other donors' samples. The V gene is TRBV6-2 or TRBV6-3, the J gene TRBJ1-5; TRBD1 matches 7 bases. The CDR3 region has the DNA TGTGCCAGCAGGCGAACAGGGGTCGGCAATCAGCCCCAGCATTTT. It specifies CASRRTGVGNQPQHF.